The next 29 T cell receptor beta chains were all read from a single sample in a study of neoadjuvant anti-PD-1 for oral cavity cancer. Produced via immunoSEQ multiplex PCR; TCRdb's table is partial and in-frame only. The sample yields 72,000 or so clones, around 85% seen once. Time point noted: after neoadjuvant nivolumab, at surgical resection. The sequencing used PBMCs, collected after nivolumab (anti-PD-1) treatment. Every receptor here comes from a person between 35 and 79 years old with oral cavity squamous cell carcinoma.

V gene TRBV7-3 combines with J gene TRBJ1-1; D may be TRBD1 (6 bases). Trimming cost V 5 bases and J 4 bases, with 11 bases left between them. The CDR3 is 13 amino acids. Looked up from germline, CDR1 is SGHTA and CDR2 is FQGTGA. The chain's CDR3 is CASSPGVGTEAFF. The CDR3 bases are TGTGCCAGCAGCCCAGGGGTTGGCACTGAAGCTTTCTTT.

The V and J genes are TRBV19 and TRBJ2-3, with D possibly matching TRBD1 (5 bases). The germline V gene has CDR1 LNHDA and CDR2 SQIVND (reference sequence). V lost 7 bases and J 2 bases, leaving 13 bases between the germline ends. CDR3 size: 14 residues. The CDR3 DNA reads TGTGCCAGTACCTCAGGGATACCCACAGATACGCAGTATTTT. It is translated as CASTSGIPTDTQYF.

Here the CDR3 reads CASSDPGSSWEQYF. The DNA of the CDR3 is TGTGCCAGCAGTGACCCGGGATCCTCTTGGGAGCAGTACTTC. The chain links TRBV6-1 to TRBJ2-7; TRBD2 is a possible D gene (5 bases). Germline values: CDR1 MNHNS, CDR2 SASEGT. The V gene lost 3 bases and the J gene lost 7 bases, with 16 bases spanning the gap. This CDR3 spans 14 amino acids.

CDR3 nucleotides: TGTGCCAGCAGCAAAGTCCTCGGCCAGGAGGTCTACGAGCAGTACTTC. Translation: CASSKVLGQEVYEQYF. The chain couples TRBV21-1 to TRBJ2-7; the DNA was not used to check the table's D call, TRBD2. TRBV21-1 has pseudogene status. This CDR3 comprises 16 residues.

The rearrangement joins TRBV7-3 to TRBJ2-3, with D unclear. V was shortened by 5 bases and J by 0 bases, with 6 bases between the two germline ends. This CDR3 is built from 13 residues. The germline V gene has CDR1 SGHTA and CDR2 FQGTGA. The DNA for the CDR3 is TGTGCCAGCAGCGCCCCTAGCACAGATACGCAGTATTTT. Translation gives CASSAPSTDTQYF.

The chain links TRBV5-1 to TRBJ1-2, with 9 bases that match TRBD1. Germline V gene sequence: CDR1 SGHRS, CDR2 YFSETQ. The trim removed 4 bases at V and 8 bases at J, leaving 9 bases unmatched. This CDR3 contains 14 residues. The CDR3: CASSPQTGGYGYTF. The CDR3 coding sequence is TGCGCCAGCAGCCCCCAGACAGGGGGGTACGGCTACACCTTC.

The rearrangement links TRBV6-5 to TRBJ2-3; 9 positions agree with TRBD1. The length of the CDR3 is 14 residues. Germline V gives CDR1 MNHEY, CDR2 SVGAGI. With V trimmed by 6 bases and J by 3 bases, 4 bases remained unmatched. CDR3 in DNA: TGTGCCAGCAGACAGGGGGCTGGGACAGATACGCAGTATTTT. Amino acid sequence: CASRQGAGTDTQYF.

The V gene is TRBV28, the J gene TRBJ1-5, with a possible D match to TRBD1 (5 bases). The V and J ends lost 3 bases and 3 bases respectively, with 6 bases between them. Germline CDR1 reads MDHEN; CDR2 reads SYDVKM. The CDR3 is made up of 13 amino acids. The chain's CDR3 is CASSLDNNQPQHF. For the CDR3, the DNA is TGTGCCAGCAGTTTGGACAACAATCAGCCCCAGCATTTT.

CDR3: CASSHWTGREKLFF. The CDR3 coding sequence is TGTGCCAGCAGCCATTGGACAGGGAGGGAAAAACTGTTTTTT. The J gene is TRBJ1-4, the V gene TRBV14; the match to TRBD1 covers 8 bases. Unmatched junction bases numbered 5, after V lost 3 bases and J lost 8 bases. Germline V gives CDR1 SGHDN, CDR2 FVKESK. The CDR3 is 14 residues long.

Here the CDR3 DNA reads TGTGCCAGCAGCTTCCAGGGGGGCCTGACCTCGGATACGCAGTATTTT. Residues: CASSFQGGLTSDTQYF. V is TRBV7-3 and J is TRBJ2-3; maybe TRBD1 (7 bases). V lost 3 bases and J 6 bases, leaving 19 bases between the germline ends. The CDR3 is 16 amino acids. Germline CDR1 is SGHTA and CDR2 is FQGTGA.

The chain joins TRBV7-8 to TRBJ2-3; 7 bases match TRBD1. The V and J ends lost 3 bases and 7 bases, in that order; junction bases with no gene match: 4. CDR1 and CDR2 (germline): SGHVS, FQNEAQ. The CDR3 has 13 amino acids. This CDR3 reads CASSLTGIHTQYF. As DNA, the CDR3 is TGTGCCAGCAGCTTGACAGGGATTCATACGCAGTATTTT.

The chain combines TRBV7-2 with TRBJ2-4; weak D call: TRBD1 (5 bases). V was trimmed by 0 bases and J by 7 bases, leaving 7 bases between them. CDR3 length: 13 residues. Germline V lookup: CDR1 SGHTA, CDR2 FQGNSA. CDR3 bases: TGTGCCAGCAGCTTAGCAGGGGCCAACATTCAGTACTTC. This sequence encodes CASSLAGANIQYF. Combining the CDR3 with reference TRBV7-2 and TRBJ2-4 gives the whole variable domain GAGVSQSPSNKVTEKGKDVELRCDPISGHTALYWYRQSLGQGLEFLIYFQGNSAPDKSGLPSDRFSAERTGGSVSTLTIQRTQQEDSAVYLCASSLAGANIQYFGAGTRLSVL.

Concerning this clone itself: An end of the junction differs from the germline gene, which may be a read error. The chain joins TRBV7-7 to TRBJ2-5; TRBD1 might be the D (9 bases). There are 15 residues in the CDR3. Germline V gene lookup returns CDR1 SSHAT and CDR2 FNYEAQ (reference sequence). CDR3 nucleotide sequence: TGTGCTAGCAGCTTAGCGGGACAGGGACAAGAGACCCAGTACTTC. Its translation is CASSLAGQGQETQYF.

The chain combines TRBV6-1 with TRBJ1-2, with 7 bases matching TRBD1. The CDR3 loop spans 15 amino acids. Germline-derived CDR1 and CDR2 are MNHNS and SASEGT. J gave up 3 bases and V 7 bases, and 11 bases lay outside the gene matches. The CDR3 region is CASMKGAGGDYGYTF. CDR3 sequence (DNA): TGTGCCAGCATGAAGGGGGCAGGGGGGGACTATGGCTACACCTTC.

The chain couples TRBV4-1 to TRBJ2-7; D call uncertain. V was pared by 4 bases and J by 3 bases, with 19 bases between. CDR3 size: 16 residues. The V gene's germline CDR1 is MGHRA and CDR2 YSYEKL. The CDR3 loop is CASSPLPKGNRYEQYF. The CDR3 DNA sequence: TGCGCCAGCAGCCCCCTTCCCAAGGGAAATCGCTACGAGCAGTACTTC.

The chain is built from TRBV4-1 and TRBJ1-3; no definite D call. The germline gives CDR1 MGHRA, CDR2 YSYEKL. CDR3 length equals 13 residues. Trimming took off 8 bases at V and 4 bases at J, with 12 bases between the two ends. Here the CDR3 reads CASGRVGGNTIYF. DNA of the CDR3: TGCGCCAGCGGGAGAGTAGGGGGAAACACCATATATTTT.

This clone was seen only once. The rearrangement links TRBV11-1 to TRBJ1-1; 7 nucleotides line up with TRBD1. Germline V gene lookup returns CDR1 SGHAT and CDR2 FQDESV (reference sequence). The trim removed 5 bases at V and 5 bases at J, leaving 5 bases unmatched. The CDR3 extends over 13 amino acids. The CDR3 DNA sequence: TGTGCCAGCAGCCCCAGGGGGGGAACTGAAGCTTTCTTT. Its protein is CASSPRGGTEAFF.

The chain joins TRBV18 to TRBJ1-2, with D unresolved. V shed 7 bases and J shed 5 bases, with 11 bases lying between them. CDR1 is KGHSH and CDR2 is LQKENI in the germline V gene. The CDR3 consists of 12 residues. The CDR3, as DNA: TGTGCCAGCTGGCCCTCCTTATATGGCTACACCTTC. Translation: CASWPSLYGYTF.

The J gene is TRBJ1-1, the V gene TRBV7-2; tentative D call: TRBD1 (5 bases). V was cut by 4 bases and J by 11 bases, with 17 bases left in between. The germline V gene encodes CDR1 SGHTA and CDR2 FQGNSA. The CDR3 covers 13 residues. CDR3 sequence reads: CASSSIEGLDAFF. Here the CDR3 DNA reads TGTGCCAGCAGCTCCATTGAGGGGCTTGACGCTTTCTTT.

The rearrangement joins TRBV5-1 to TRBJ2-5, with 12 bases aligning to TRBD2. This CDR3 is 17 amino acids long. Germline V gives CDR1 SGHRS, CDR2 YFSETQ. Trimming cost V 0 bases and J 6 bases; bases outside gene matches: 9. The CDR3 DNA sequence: TGCGCCAGCAGCTTGGGAGTCGCTAGCGGGGGGGCGCAGACCCAGTACTTC. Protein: CASSLGVASGGAQTQYF.

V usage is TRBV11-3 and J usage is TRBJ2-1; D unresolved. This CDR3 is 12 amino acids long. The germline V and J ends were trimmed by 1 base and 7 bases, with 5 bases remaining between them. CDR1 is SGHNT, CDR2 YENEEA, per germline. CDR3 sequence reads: CASSLVENEQFF. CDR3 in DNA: TGTGCCAGCAGCTTAGTTGAGAATGAGCAGTTCTTC.

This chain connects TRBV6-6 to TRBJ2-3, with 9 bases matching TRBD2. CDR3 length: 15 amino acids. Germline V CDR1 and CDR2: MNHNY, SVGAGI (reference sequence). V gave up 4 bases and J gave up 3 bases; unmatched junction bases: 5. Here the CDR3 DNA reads TGTGCCAGCAGTTCAGGACTAGCGCGGACAGATACGCAGTATTTT. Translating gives CASSSGLARTDTQYF.

This chain's CDR3 is CASSEAKLRDRTYEQYF. The DNA of the CDR3 is TGTGCCAGCAGCGAGGCTAAACTCCGGGACAGAACCTACGAGCAGTACTTC. This chain joins TRBV13 and TRBJ2-7; 7 nucleotides agree with TRBD1. With 5 bases clipped from V and 2 bases from J, the junction kept 15 bases outside the gene matches. The CDR3 covers 17 residues. Germline CDR1 is PRHDT and CDR2 is FYEKMQ (reference sequence).

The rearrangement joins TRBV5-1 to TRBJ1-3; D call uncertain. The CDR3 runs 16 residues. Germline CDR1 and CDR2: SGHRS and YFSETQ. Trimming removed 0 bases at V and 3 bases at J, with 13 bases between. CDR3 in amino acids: CASSLAGGTYGNTIYF. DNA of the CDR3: TGCGCCAGCAGCTTGGCTGGTGGCACCTATGGAAACACCATATATTTT.

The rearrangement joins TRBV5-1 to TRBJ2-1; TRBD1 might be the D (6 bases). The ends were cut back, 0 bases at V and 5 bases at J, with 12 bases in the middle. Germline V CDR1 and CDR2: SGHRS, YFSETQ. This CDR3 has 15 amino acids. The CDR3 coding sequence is TGCGCCAGCAGCTTGGAGTCAGGGGCCCACAATGAGCAGTTCTTC. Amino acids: CASSLESGAHNEQFF. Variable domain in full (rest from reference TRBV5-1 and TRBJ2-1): KAGVTQTPRYLIKTRGQQVTLSCSPISGHRSVSWYQQTPGQGLQFLFEYFSETQRNKGNFPGRFSGRQFSNSRSEMNVSTLELGDSALYLCASSLESGAHNEQFFGPGTRLTVL.

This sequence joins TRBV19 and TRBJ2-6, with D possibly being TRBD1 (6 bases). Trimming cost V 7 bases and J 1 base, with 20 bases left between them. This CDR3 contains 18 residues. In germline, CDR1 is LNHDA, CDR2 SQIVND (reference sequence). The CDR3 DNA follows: TGTGCCAGTACGGGGCTGTGGGGCAGGGGATCTGGGGCCAACGTCCTGACTTTC. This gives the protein CASTGLWGRGSGANVLTF.

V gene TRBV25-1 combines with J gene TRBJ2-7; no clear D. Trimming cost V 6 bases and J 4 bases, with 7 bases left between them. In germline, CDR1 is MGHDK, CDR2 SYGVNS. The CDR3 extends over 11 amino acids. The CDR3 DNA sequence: TGTGCCAGCAGGAAAAATTACGAGCAGTACTTC. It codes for CASRKNYEQYF.

The CDR3 loop reads CASSLWGRNQPQHF. CDR3 nucleotides: TGTGCCAGCAGCTTGTGGGGTCGCAATCAGCCCCAGCATTTT. The chain carries TRBV5-4 and TRBJ1-5; D is undetermined. The germline gives CDR1 SGHNT, CDR2 YYREEE (reference sequence). This CDR3 spans 14 amino acids. The germline V and J ends were trimmed by 1 base and 2 bases, with 7 bases remaining between them.

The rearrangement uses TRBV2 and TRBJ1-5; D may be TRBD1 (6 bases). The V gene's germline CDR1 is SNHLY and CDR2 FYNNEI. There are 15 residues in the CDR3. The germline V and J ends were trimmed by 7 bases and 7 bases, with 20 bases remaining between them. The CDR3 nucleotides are TGTGCCAGCACCCAGGGACACCCAGTGGACCAGCCCCAGCATTTT. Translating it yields CASTQGHPVDQPQHF.